This passage covers 18 T cell receptor beta chains from one sample sequenced in a study of blood T cell repertoires in COVID-19. Profiled with immunoSEQ multiplex PCR; TCRdb holds only in-frame clones, not every one. The sample has almost 300,000 clones, about 90% seen once. The specimen was peripheral blood. The receptors shown here come from a woman in her 30s with COVID-19, enrolled during active disease.

The chain has TRBV7-9 and TRBJ2-1; a weak D match, TRBD2 (6 bases). Germline CDR1 SEHNR, CDR2 FQNEAQ (reference sequence). CDR3 size: 13 residues. V was trimmed by 8 bases and J by 7 bases, leaving 15 bases between them. The DNA for the CDR3 is TGTGCCAGCGCCCGGAGGGAAGTGAATGAGCAGTTCTTC. This translates into CASARREVNEQFF.

The chain carries TRBV29-1 and TRBJ1-2; 9 bases are a match to TRBD1. CDR1 SQVTM and CDR2 ANQGSEA come from the germline V gene. CDR3 length equals 17 residues. The J segment lost 0 bases and the V segment lost 7 bases, leaving 15 bases of the junction unmatched. CDR3 DNA: TGCAGCGCCGTCGGGACAGGGCATGACTTCCCTAACTATGGCTACACCTTC. It codes for CSAVGTGHDFPNYGYTF.

The chain employs TRBV7-8 and TRBJ1-1; D not certain. From germline, CDR1 is SGHVS and CDR2 FQNEAQ. This CDR3 is 14 amino acids long. Deletions cut 4 bases from V and 2 bases from J, with 11 bases between. The CDR3: CASSSERSNTEAFF. CDR3 nucleotide sequence: TGTGCCAGCAGCTCGGAGAGGAGCAACACTGAAGCTTTCTTT.

The chain employs TRBV6-6 and TRBJ1-1, with 7 bases aligning to TRBD1. This CDR3 is 15 amino acids long. Losses at the gene ends were 5 bases for V and 4 bases for J; bases not matched to a gene: 10. Germline V gene sequence: CDR1 MNHNY, CDR2 SVGAGI (reference sequence). CDR3 bases: TGTGCCAGCAGTAACCCGGACAGGCTGGGCACTGAAGCTTTCTTT. It specifies CASSNPDRLGTEAFF.

The chain joins TRBV7-6 to TRBJ2-3, with 14 bases identical to TRBD2. CDR1 and CDR2 from the germline V gene are SGHVS and FNYEAQ. The V and J ends lost 5 bases and 2 bases, in that order; junction bases with no gene match: 3. The CDR3 is 16 residues long. The CDR3, as DNA: TGTGCCAGCAGCGCGGGACTAGCGGGGGCCACAGATACGCAGTATTTT. This codes for CASSAGLAGATDTQYF.

This clone has a handful of counts. J is TRBJ2-5 and V is TRBV18; D may be TRBD2 (5 bases). This CDR3 has 13 amino acids. CDR1 KGHSH and CDR2 LQKENI come from the germline V gene. Trimming removed 6 bases from V and 2 bases from J, with 10 bases in between. CDR3 DNA sequence: TGTGCCAGCTCCAACGGGGTTCAAGAGACCCAGTACTTC. Its protein is CASSNGVQETQYF.

This clone was found once. V gene TRBV11-2 combines with J gene TRBJ2-7, with no clear D. Trimming took 4 bases from V and 5 from J, leaving 12 bases between them. The germline CDR1 and CDR2 sequences are SGHAT and FQNNGV. This CDR3 spans 13 amino acids. The CDR3 nucleotides are TGTGCCAGCAGCTATTCAGGCCTGGACGAGCAGTACTTC. Protein sequence: CASSYSGLDEQYF.

This chain joins TRBV12-3 or TRBV12-4 and TRBJ2-5, with D perhaps matching TRBD1 (6 bases). This CDR3 has 12 residues. V was shortened by 3 bases and J by 4 bases, with 6 bases between the two germline ends. Here the CDR3 reads CASSFRGETQYF. The CDR3, as DNA: TGTGCCAGCAGTTTCAGGGGAGAGACCCAGTACTTC.

The chain recombines TRBV6-5 with TRBJ2-1; D not certain. Germline CDR1 is MNHEY and CDR2 is SVGAGI. Deletions cut 6 bases from V and 2 bases from J, with 11 bases between. This CDR3 is 14 amino acids long. The CDR3 is CASSQTDTYNEQFF. The DNA of the CDR3 is TGTGCCAGCAGCCAAACAGACACCTACAATGAGCAGTTCTTC.

The rearrangement uses TRBV6-2 or TRBV6-3 and TRBJ2-1, with TRBD2 matching 14 bases. The CDR3 is 18 residues long. Germline CDR1 and CDR2: MNHEY and SVGEGT. V lost 2 bases to trimming and J lost 0 bases; unmatched junction nucleotides: 3. The CDR3 is CASSYGTSGGSSYNEQFF. DNA of the CDR3: TGTGCCAGCAGTTACGGGACTAGCGGGGGTAGCTCCTACAATGAGCAGTTCTTC.

CDR3 bases: TGCAGCGTTGATGTGGCCCTCCAAAGAGGTGGCTACACCTTC. It translates to CSVDVALQRGGYTF. The chain has TRBV29-1 and TRBJ1-2; the D is unclear. The V end lost 3 bases, the J end lost 7 bases, and 18 bases lay between the germline ends. The germline V gene has CDR1 SQVTM and CDR2 ANQGSEA. The CDR3 runs 14 residues.

This sequence joins TRBV30 and TRBJ1-3; the match to TRBD1 covers 7 bases. Germline V CDR1 and CDR2: GTSNPN, SVGIG (reference sequence). The CDR3 is 14 residues long. The V and J ends lost 2 bases and 8 bases, in that order; junction bases with no gene match: 9. This CDR3 is CAWSIGQVWDTIYF. The CDR3 coding sequence is TGTGCCTGGAGTATAGGACAGGTTTGGGACACCATATATTTT. Full variable domain (remainder filled in from reference TRBV30 and TRBJ1-3): SQTIHQWPATLVQPVGSPLSLECTVEGTSNPNLYWYRQAAGRGLQLLFYSVGIGQISSEVPQNLSASRPQDRQFILSSKKLLLSDSGFYLCAWSIGQVWDTIYFGEGSWLTVV.

This clone occurred once. The V call is TRBV4-1, the J call TRBJ2-7; 8 bases map to TRBD1. Germline V gives CDR1 MGHRA, CDR2 YSYEKL. V shed 0 bases and J 4 bases; nucleotides not matched to a gene: 11. This CDR3 has 17 residues. CDR3 protein: CASSQEASGTGRYEQYF. CDR3 DNA sequence: TGCGCCAGCAGCCAAGAGGCTTCTGGGACAGGACGATACGAGCAGTACTTC.

This chain connects TRBV3-1 (or the pseudogene TRBV3-2) to TRBJ1-3; 7 nucleotides align to TRBD1. J lost 8 bases, V lost 1 base, and 8 bases had no gene match. Germline loops: CDR1 LGHDT, CDR2 YNNKEL (reference sequence). The CDR3 contains 15 residues. Written as DNA, the CDR3 is TGTGCCAGCAGCCAAGGCGACAGGGAGGTGGACACCATATATTTT. The encoded protein is CASSQGDREVDTIYF.

The J gene is TRBJ1-4, the V gene TRBV5-1; TRBD1 aligns across 7 bases. The junction had 6 bases not matched to a gene; V was cut back by 5 bases and J by 8 bases. This CDR3 comprises 13 residues. The germline gives CDR1 SGHRS, CDR2 YFSETQ. In nucleotides, the CDR3 is TGCGCCAGCAGACTTGGGACAGTAGAAAAACTGTTTTTT. Translated: CASRLGTVEKLFF.

This clone appeared once. This chain uses TRBV19 with TRBJ2-5; no definite D call. Trimming stripped 6 bases from V and 0 bases from J, with 8 bases between. The germline V gene has CDR1 LNHDA and CDR2 SQIVND (reference sequence). The CDR3 is 13 residues long. The CDR3 DNA reads as TGTGCCAGTAGGGCCAGATACCAAGAGACCCAGTACTTC. It codes for CASRARYQETQYF. Supplemented by reference TRBV19 and TRBJ2-5, the full variable domain reads DGGITQSPKYLFRKEGQNVTLSCEQNLNHDAMYWYRQDPGQGLRLIYYSQIVNDFQKGDIAEGYSVSREKKESFPLTVTSAQKNPTAFYLCASRARYQETQYFGPGTRLLVL.

CDR3 in amino acids: CASSRDRADTEAFF. As DNA, the CDR3 is TGTGCCAGCAGCCGAGACAGGGCTGACACTGAAGCTTTCTTT. This chain links TRBV5-4 with TRBJ1-1, with TRBD1 matching over 7 bases. Germline CDR1 reads SGHNT; CDR2 reads YYREEE (reference sequence). The V segment lost 4 bases and the J segment 3 bases; nucleotides outside the gene matches: 6. There are 14 residues in the CDR3.

The rearrangement joins TRBV27 to TRBJ1-1; D possibly corresponds to TRBD1 (5 bases). Germline V gene sequence: CDR1 MNHEY, CDR2 SMNVEV (reference sequence). The CDR3 loop spans 13 amino acids. The V and J ends lost 5 bases and 3 bases respectively, with 10 bases between them. The DNA of the CDR3 is TGTGCCAGCAGTGAGGACAACTACACTGAAGCTTTCTTT. It yields the protein CASSEDNYTEAFF.